This TCR beta chain was sequenced for a study of control samples from healthy donors and cancer patients. TCRdb's table, derived via immunoSEQ multiplex PCR, lists solely in-frame clones and lacks some. This repertoire shows 55,000 to 65,000 clones, around 87% found once; its top ten account for roughly 12%. The CDR3 loop spans 15 amino acids. Trimming pared 4 bases from V and 3 bases from J, leaving 12 bases between. CDR1 MGHRA and CDR2 YSYEKL come from the germline V gene. The material sequenced was PBMCs. The gene calls are TRBV4-1 and TRBJ2-2; possibly TRBD1 for D (6 bases). The sequence was obtained from a woman aged 60 to 75 with lung cancer. The DNA for the CDR3 is TGCGCCAGCAGCCTCCGGGACAAGGACACCGGGGAGCTGTTTTTT. Its protein is CASSLRDKDTGELFF.